The rows below give T cell receptor beta chains drawn from one sample of a study of cytomegalovirus exposure and HLA in healthy donors. Repertoires were generated with immunoSEQ multiplex PCR, while TCRdb's copy carries only in-frame clones and drops some. The table shows 140,000 to 150,000 clones, with around 79% occurring only once. The sequenced sample was PBMCs. All receptors derive from a male donor in good health and CMV-seronegative. Both conserved end residues are part of each CDR3.

v_call,j_call,cdr3_aa
TRBV27,TRBJ1-2,CASSLWGQGALSF
TRBV11-2,TRBJ2-7,CASTLAGSSYEQYF
TRBV6-5,TRBJ2-1,CASSPTDSLYNEQFF
TRBV11-2,TRBJ2-1,CASSLGTGTYNEQFF
TRBV9,TRBJ2-1,CASSAGRGTNPYNEQFF
TRBV4-3,TRBJ2-7,CAGSQVVTGLDEQYF
TRBV10-3,TRBJ1-5,CAISEPGQGGQPQHF
TRBV19,TRBJ2-7,CASSFRSAYEQYF
TRBV14,TRBJ2-7,CASSRPDGQNTYEQYF
TRBV5-1,TRBJ2-1,CASSLARKLAGANEQFF
TRBV4-2,TRBJ2-7,CASSQATSGGSYEQYF
TRBV9,TRBJ2-2,CASSLNTGELFF
TRBV2,TRBJ1-1,CASRTGTLNTEAFF
TRBV5-4,TRBJ1-2,CASSGGQVQYGYTF
TRBV7-9,TRBJ1-6,CASSEGQGRDSPLHF
TRBV9,TRBJ1-2,CASSRQGALSDGYTF
TRBV9,TRBJ1-3,CASSVDSGAGNTIYF
TRBV7-3,TRBJ2-1,CASSLGSVGPMGEQFF
TRBV5-4,TRBJ1-3,CASSLGGSGNTIYF
TRBV6-5,TRBJ1-1,CASSYEGRHTEAFF
TRBV19,TRBJ2-6,CASKGVDSGANVLTF
TRBV28,TRBJ1-5,CASRLGLPGGGNQPQHF
TRBV7-2,TRBJ2-5,CASSLRGKTQYF
TRBV9,TRBJ1-4,CASSEGGGGTGEKLFF
TRBV4-2,TRBJ2-7,CASSQPGQYYEQYF
TRBV27,TRBJ2-7,CASSPTSGSWYEQYF
TRBV5-5,TRBJ2-1,CASSLDAAVSYNEQFF
TRBV6-1,TRBJ2-7,CASSEAHRGYEQYF
TRBV4-1,TRBJ1-1,CASSQIFPPDLNTEAFF
TRBV7-2,TRBJ2-2,CASGKRTPGELFF
TRBV4-3,TRBJ2-7,CASSQIRQGSEQYF
TRBV6-4,TRBJ2-1,CASSAVTTSAYNEQFF
TRBV6-4,TRBJ2-3,CASSEAGGTDTQYF
TRBV19,TRBJ1-5,CASSLDRVRNQPQHF
TRBV7-9,TRBJ2-1,CASSLGLGHNEQFF
TRBV2,TRBJ2-3,CASRQQARGTDTQYF
TRBV5-5,TRBJ1-2,CASSLGNRGNNYGYTF
TRBV7-2,TRBJ1-2,CASSLGTGNYGYTF
TRBV9,TRBJ2-5,CASSVSDQGTQYF
TRBV19,TRBJ1-2,CASSTGGSLGYGYTF
TRBV6-1,TRBJ1-4,CASRTAGTANEKLFF
TRBV27,TRBJ1-1,CASSISSQMNTEAFF
TRBV7-6,TRBJ2-1,CASSTLLLAANEQFF
TRBV10-2,TRBJ2-6,CASSGRATGANVLTF
TRBV5-1,TRBJ1-1,CASSLTGVVSEAFF
TRBV28,TRBJ2-3,CASIPSQAQLGDTQYF
TRBV27,TRBJ2-7,CASSLGSGGTYEQYF
TRBV6-6,TRBJ2-1,CAGGKSEQFF
TRBV28,TRBJ1-5,CASANYNQPQHF
TRBV7-9,TRBJ2-7,CASSLGDTRAEQYF
TRBV5-1,TRBJ2-3,CASRRTSGGPTDTQYF
TRBV27,TRBJ2-7,CASSPIGTSPYEQYF
TRBV18,TRBJ1-1,CASSPRGDTEAFF
TRBV30,TRBJ1-4,CAWSSVVREKLFF
TRBV5-1,TRBJ2-5,CASSLAGRNQETQYF
TRBV19,TRBJ1-3,CASSMGQSTGNTIYF
TRBV6-5,TRBJ2-1,CASSHGVDEQFF
TRBV18,TRBJ2-7,CASSQTFYEQYF
TRBV10-1,TRBJ2-3,CASSEGLGDSLTDTQYF